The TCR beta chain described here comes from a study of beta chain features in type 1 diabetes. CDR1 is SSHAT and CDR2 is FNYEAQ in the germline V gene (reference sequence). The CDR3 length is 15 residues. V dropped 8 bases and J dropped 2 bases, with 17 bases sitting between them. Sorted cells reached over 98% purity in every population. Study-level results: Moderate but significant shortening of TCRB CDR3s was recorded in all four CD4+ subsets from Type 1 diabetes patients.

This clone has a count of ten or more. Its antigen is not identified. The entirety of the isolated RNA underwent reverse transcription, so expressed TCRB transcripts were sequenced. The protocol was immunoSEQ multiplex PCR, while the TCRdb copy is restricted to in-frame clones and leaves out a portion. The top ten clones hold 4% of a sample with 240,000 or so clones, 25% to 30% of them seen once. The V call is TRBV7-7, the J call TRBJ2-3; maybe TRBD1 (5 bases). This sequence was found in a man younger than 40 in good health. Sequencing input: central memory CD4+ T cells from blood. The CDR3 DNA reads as TGTGCCAGCGGGTCAGGGTTGAGTCTCACAGATACGCAGTATTTT. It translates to CASGSGLSLTDTQYF.